A single sample is the source of the 26 T cell receptor beta chains below, sequenced in a study of post-analysis software for immune sequencing data. Regarding the study as a whole: Patients had higher frequencies than controls of a few TRBV segments, including TRBV5-6, TRBV5-1 and TRBV20-1.

The TCR beta cDNA libraries carried unique molecular identifiers. TCRdb itself ran the PCR reads through MiXCR, one entry per CDR3 protein. The table lists 600,000 to 700,000 distinct CDR3 sequences, roughly three fifths of them singletons. These TCRs are of unknown antigen specificity. The sample was blood. The receptors come from a girl aged 2-10 years with multiple sclerosis.

This sequence joins TRBV7-2 and TRBJ1-2; D uncertain. V was shortened by 3 bases and J by 4 bases, with 12 bases between the two germline ends. The length of the CDR3 is 14 residues. Germline-derived CDR1 and CDR2 are SGHTA and FQGNSA. The CDR3 protein is CASSFPGRIYGYTF. DNA of the CDR3: TGTGCCAGCAGCTTTCCAGGACGGATCTATGGCTACACCTTC.

The chain uses TRBV6-4 and TRBJ1-5, with D perhaps matching TRBD1 (5 bases). Germline V gives CDR1 MRHNA, CDR2 SNTAGT. The V end lost 7 bases, the J end lost 2 bases, and 12 bases lay between the germline ends. The CDR3 runs 14 residues. CDR3 protein: CASITRVGNQPQHF. DNA for the CDR3: TGTGCCAGCATAACCAGGGTAGGCAATCAGCCCCAGCATTTT.

The rearrangement joins TRBV6-5 to TRBJ2-7; the D gene could be TRBD1 or TRBD2 (6 bases each). Germline V gene lookup returns CDR1 MNHEY and CDR2 SVGAGI. Trimming removed 5 bases at V and 4 bases at J, with 21 bases between. This CDR3 has 16 residues. The CDR3 loop reads CASSPSGGEYWYEQYF. CDR3 nucleotide sequence: TGTGCCAGCAGTCCGTCCGGGGGCGAATATTGGTACGAGCAGTACTTC.

Worth noting for this clonotype: An end of the junction differs from the germline gene, which may be a read error. The chain recombines TRBV5-1 with TRBJ2-3; D is unclear. CDR3 length equals 12 residues. CDR1 SGHRS and CDR2 YFSETQ come from the germline V gene. CDR3 sequence (DNA): TGTGCCAGCAGCTTGGACGAGGATACGCAGTATTTT. Its translation is CASSLDEDTQYF.

This rearrangement joins TRBV20-1 to TRBJ2-4; possibly TRBD2 for D (6 bases). Germline lookup yields CDR1 DFQATT and CDR2 SNEGSKA (reference sequence). The CDR3 consists of 16 residues. The ends were cut back, 5 bases at V and 0 bases at J, with 17 bases in the middle. CDR3 residues: CSAYRPGLLAKNIQYF. In DNA, the CDR3 is TGCAGTGCTTACCGTCCGGGACTCTTAGCCAAAAACATTCAGTACTTC.

The V gene is TRBV6-5, the J gene TRBJ2-3; D is unresolved. Germline lookup yields CDR1 MNHEY and CDR2 SVGAGI. Trimming cost V 5 bases and J 3 bases, with 6 bases left between them. The CDR3 is 12 amino acids. The CDR3 here is CASSAKTDTQYF. The CDR3 nucleotides are TGTGCCAGCAGTGCGAAGACAGATACGCAGTATTTT.

This rearrangement joins TRBV30 to TRBJ1-2, with D uncertain. Trimming shortened V by 4 bases and J by 2 bases, and 11 bases separated the two germline ends. Per the germline V gene, CDR1 is GTSNPN and CDR2 is SVGIG (reference sequence). This CDR3 is 13 amino acids long. This CDR3 is CAWTEETNYGYTF. The CDR3 DNA follows: TGTGCCTGGACAGAGGAAACAAACTATGGCTACACCTTC.

The chain links TRBV3-1 to TRBJ2-5; 10 positions match TRBD2. The CDR3 consists of 15 residues. Germline trimming cut 2 bases from V and 4 bases from J; bases unmatched to any gene: 4. Germline CDR1 LGHDT, CDR2 YNNKEL (reference sequence). Written as DNA, the CDR3 is TGTGCCAGCAGCCAACGAGCGGGAGGGGGAGAGACCCAGTACTTC. Its translation: CASSQRAGGGETQYF.

This clonotype has a single count. This chain joins TRBV5-1 and TRBJ1-1, with D hard to call. Germline V CDR1 and CDR2: SGHRS, YFSETQ. This CDR3 region has 13 residues. Trimming stripped 4 bases from V and 2 bases from J, with 9 bases between. The CDR3 DNA reads as TGCGCCAGCAGCCAATATACAAACACTGAAGCTTTCTTT. As protein: CASSQYTNTEAFF.

The J gene is TRBJ2-5, the V gene TRBV11-2, with 13 bases aligning to TRBD2. J lost 11 bases, V lost 5 bases, and 17 bases had no gene match. The CDR3 sequence is 17 residues long. CDR1 and CDR2 (germline): SGHAT, FQNNGV. CDR3 sequence (DNA): TGTGCCAGCAGCCGGACTAGCGGGAGTACCCACTTGGGGGAGCAGTACTTC. As protein: CASSRTSGSTHLGEQYF.

This clonotype was counted between two and nine times. The V gene is TRBV6-6, the J gene TRBJ2-5; the D gene is possibly TRBD1 (5 bases). With 7 bases removed from V and 0 bases from J, the gap between germline ends came to 9 bases. The V gene's germline CDR1 is MNHNY and CDR2 SVGAGI (reference sequence). The CDR3 is made up of 13 amino acids. The CDR3 DNA is TGTGCCAGCACAAGGGGCAACCAAGAGACCCAGTACTTC. It codes for CASTRGNQETQYF.

The chain is built from TRBV7-2 and TRBJ1-6; D call uncertain. This CDR3 comprises 15 residues. The germline V gene has CDR1 SGHTA and CDR2 FQGNSA. The germline V and J ends were trimmed by 3 bases and 9 bases, with 15 bases remaining between them. The CDR3 loop is CASSLREAAGSPLHF. DNA of the CDR3: TGTGCCAGCAGCTTGAGGGAGGCGGCGGGTTCACCCCTCCACTTT.

This clonotype was found a few times. This CDR3 is CASSLIQLTDTQYF. The CDR3 nucleotides are TGTGCCAGCAGTTTGATCCAGCTCACAGATACGCAGTATTTT. This chain joins TRBV12-3 or TRBV12-4 and TRBJ2-3; D is ambiguous. The CDR3 consists of 14 residues. Deletions cut 3 bases from V and 2 bases from J, with 9 bases between.

The rearrangement links TRBV29-1 to TRBJ2-4; D is possibly TRBD1 or TRBD2 (6 bases each). The J call is uncertain, as TRBJ2-7 better fits the DNA end. Germline assignment: CDR1 SQVTM and CDR2 ANQGSEA. The CDR3 covers 13 residues. CDR3 bases: TGCAGCGTTGGGGGGGCGTTTACAATCGAGCAGTACTTC. As protein: CSVGGAFTIEQYF.

J is TRBJ2-5 and V is TRBV27; D possibly corresponds to TRBD1 (6 bases). Germline CDR1 and CDR2: MNHEY and SMNVEV (reference sequence). CDR3 length: 14 residues. With 7 bases removed from V and 5 bases from J, the gap between germline ends came to 17 bases. CDR3 nucleotides: TGTGCCAGCACAAAGAGTGGGGGCCGGGAGACCCAGTACTTC. Its protein product is CASTKSGGRETQYF.

The V and J genes are TRBV20-1 and TRBJ2-7; no reliable D call. The J call may be incorrect, as the DNA end agrees better with TRBJ2-5. The CDR3 totals 13 residues. Germline V gene lookup returns CDR1 DFQATT and CDR2 SNEGSKA (reference sequence). For the CDR3, the DNA is TGCAGTGCCCAGGACCCGTCCCAAGAGACCCAGTACTTC. Amino acid sequence: CSAQDPSQETQYF.

The rearrangement uses TRBV29-1 and TRBJ2-1, with D unresolved. Between the trimmed V and J ends, which lost 3 bases and 3 bases, there was a span of 6 bases. Germline assignment: CDR1 SQVTM and CDR2 ANQGSEA. The CDR3 totals 12 residues. CDR3 amino acids: CSVEGDYNEQFF. Written as DNA, the CDR3 is TGCAGCGTTGAGGGTGACTACAATGAGCAGTTCTTC.

The chain links TRBV7-9 to TRBJ2-5, with D unresolved. The germline V and J ends were trimmed by 1 base and 1 base, with 7 bases remaining between them. This CDR3 spans 14 amino acids. Germline V CDR1 and CDR2: SEHNR, FQNEAQ (reference sequence). The CDR3 DNA reads TGTGCCAGCAGCTTAGGATCGGCCCAAGAGACCCAGTACTTC. This gives the protein CASSLGSAQETQYF.

The gene calls are TRBV12-5 and TRBJ2-7, with 8 bases matching TRBD1. The CDR3 loop spans 13 amino acids. Trimming cost V 4 bases and J 5 bases; bases outside gene matches: 4. The germline V gene has CDR1 LGHNT and CDR2 FRNRAP. CDR3 nucleotides: TGTGCTAGTGGTTCAGGACAGGGAGACGAGCAGTACTTC. It encodes CASGSGQGDEQYF.

This chain joins TRBV5-1 and TRBJ2-5; no definite D call. The germline V gene encodes CDR1 SGHRS and CDR2 YFSETQ. V dropped 4 bases and J dropped 2 bases, with 12 bases sitting between them. This CDR3 is 14 amino acids long. The CDR3 spells CASSHLRLQETQYF. CDR3 DNA: TGCGCCAGCAGCCACCTCCGGCTACAAGAGACCCAGTACTTC.

V and J are TRBV6-5 and TRBJ2-7; no clear D gene. CDR1 MNHEY and CDR2 SVGAGI come from the germline V gene. This CDR3 comprises 11 residues. V was pared by 8 bases and J by 0 bases, with 5 bases between. Here the CDR3 reads CASGSSYEQYV. CDR3 DNA: TGTGCCAGCGGTAGCTCCTACGAGCAGTACGTC.

This chain uses TRBV20-1 with TRBJ2-3; D possibly corresponds to TRBD1 (6 bases). CDR1 DFQATT and CDR2 SNEGSKA come from the germline V gene (reference sequence). This CDR3 has 14 residues. The V and J ends lost 7 bases and 4 bases respectively, with 18 bases between them. CDR3 sequence: CSVTATPGADTQYF. The DNA of the CDR3 is TGCAGTGTAACTGCGACCCCAGGGGCAGATACGCAGTATTTT.

J is TRBJ1-5 and V is TRBV15, with 7 bases lining up with TRBD1. Germline V gene data show CDR1 as LNHNV and CDR2 as YYDKDF (reference sequence). Trimming cost V 2 bases and J 4 bases; bases outside gene matches: 5. This CDR3 is 15 amino acids long. CDR3 nucleotide sequence: TGTGCCACCAGCAGATGGGGACAGACGAATCAGCCCCAGCATTTT. The encoded protein is CATSRWGQTNQPQHF.

There are a few counts of this clonotype. V usage is TRBV20-1 and J usage is TRBJ2-5, with D tentatively TRBD1 (5 bases). Germline assignment: CDR1 DFQATT and CDR2 SNEGSKA (reference sequence). The CDR3 extends over 12 amino acids. With 6 bases removed from V and 3 bases from J, the gap between germline ends came to 11 bases. The chain's CDR3 is CSASEQEETQYF. CDR3 bases: TGCAGTGCCTCGGAACAGGAAGAGACCCAGTACTTC.

The rearrangement uses TRBV7-8 and TRBJ2-7, with D perhaps matching TRBD2 (5 bases). V dropped 6 bases and J dropped 5 bases, with 20 bases sitting between them. This CDR3 region has 15 residues. The germline V gene has CDR1 SGHVS and CDR2 FQNEAQ. This CDR3 is CASRSHGLLVDEQYF. CDR3 bases: TGTGCCAGCAGATCCCACGGACTTCTGGTGGACGAGCAGTACTTC.

The rearrangement links TRBV7-2 to TRBJ2-3, with a possible D match to TRBD2 (6 bases). There are 15 residues in the CDR3. Trimming shortened V by 2 bases and J by 3 bases, and 12 bases separated the two germline ends. From germline, CDR1 is SGHTA and CDR2 FQGNSA. The DNA for the CDR3 is TGTGCCAGCAGCTTATCGGGCGGGGCTACAGATACGCAGTATTTT. This encodes CASSLSGGATDTQYF.